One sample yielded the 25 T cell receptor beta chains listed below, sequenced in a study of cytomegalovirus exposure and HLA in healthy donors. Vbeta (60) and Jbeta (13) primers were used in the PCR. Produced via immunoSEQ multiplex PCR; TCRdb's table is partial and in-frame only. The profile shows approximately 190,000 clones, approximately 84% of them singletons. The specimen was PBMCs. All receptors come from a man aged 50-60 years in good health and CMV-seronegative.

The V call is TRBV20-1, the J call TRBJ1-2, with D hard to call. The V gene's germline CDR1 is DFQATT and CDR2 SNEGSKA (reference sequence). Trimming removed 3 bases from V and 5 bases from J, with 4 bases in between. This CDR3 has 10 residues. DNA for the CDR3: TGCAGTGCTAGCTTGTATGGCTACACCTTC. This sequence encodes CSASLYGYTF.

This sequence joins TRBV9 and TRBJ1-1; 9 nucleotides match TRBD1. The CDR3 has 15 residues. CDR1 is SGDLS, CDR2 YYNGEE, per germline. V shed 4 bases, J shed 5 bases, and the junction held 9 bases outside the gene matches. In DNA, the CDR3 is TGTGCCAGCAGCAAAACGGGACAGGGATGGACTGAAGCTTTCTTT. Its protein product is CASSKTGQGWTEAFF.

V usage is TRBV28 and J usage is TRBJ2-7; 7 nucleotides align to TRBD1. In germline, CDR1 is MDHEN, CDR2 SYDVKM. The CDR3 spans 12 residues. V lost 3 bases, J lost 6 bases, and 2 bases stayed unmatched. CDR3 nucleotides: TGTGCCAGCAGTTTCGCAGGGGGCGAGCAGTACTTC. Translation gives CASSFAGGEQYF.

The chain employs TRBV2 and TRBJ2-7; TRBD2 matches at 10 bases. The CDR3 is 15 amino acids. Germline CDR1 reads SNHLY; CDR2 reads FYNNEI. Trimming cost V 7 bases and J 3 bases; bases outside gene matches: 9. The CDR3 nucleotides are TGTGCCAGCACCGGGGGACTAGCGAGTTACTACGAGCAGTACTTC. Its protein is CASTGGLASYYEQYF.

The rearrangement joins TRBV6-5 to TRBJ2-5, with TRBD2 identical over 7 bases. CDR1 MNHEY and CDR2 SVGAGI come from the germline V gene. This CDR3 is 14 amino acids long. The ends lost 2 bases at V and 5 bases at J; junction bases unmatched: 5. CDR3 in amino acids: CASSYGGGSETQYF. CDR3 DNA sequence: TGTGCCAGCAGTTACGGGGGGGGATCGGAGACCCAGTACTTC.

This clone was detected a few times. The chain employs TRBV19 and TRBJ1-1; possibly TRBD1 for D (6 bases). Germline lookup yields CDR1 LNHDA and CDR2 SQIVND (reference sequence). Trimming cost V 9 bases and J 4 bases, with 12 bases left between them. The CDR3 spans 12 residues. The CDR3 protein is CASTTGGTEAFF. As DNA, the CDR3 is TGTGCCAGCACGACAGGAGGCACTGAAGCTTTCTTT.

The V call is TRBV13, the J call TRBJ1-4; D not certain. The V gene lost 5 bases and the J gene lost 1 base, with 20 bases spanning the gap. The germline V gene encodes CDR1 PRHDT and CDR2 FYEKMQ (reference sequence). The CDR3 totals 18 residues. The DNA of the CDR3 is TGTGCCAGCAGCGCACACTCCCCAACAGCCGGAACTAATGAAAAACTGTTTTTT. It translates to CASSAHSPTAGTNEKLFF.

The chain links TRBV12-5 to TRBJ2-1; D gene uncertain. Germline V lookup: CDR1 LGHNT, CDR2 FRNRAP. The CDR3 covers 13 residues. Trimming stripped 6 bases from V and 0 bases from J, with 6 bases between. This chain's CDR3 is CASGESSYNEQFF. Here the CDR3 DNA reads TGTGCTAGTGGAGAGAGCTCCTACAATGAGCAGTTCTTC.

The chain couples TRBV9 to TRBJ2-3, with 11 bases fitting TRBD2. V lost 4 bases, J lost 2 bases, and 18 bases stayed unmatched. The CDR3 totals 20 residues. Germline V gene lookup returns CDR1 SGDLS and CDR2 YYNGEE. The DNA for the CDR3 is TGTGCCAGCAGCCTTCGGGGTAGCGGGGGGGTGAGTGAGCTCACAGATACGCAGTATTTT. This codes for CASSLRGSGGVSELTDTQYF. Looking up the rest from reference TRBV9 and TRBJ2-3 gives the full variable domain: DSGVTQTPKHLITATGQRVTLRCSPRSGDLSVYWYQQSLDQGLQFLIQYYNGEERAKGNILERFSAQQFPDLHSELNLSSLELGDSALYFCASSLRGSGGVSELTDTQYFGPGTRLTVL.

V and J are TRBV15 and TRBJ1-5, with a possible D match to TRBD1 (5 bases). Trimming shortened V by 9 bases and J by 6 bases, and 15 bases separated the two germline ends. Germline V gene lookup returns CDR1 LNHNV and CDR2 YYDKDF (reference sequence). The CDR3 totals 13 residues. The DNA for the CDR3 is TGTGCCACTTCGATAAACGGGGGTCAGCCCCAGCATTTT. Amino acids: CATSINGGQPQHF.

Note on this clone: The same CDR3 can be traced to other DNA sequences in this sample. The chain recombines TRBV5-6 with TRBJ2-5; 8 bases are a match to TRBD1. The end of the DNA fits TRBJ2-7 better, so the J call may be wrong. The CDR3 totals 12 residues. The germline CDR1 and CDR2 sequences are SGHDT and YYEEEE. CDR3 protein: CASSRQGYEQYF. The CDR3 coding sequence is TGTGCCAGCAGCCGACAGGGGTACGAGCAGTACTTC.

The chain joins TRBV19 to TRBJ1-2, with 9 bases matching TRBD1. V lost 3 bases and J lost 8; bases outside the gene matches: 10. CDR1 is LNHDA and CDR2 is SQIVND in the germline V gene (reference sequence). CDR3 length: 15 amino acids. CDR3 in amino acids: CASSILLTGGNGYTF. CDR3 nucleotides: TGTGCCAGTAGTATCCTCCTGACAGGGGGGAACGGCTACACCTTC.

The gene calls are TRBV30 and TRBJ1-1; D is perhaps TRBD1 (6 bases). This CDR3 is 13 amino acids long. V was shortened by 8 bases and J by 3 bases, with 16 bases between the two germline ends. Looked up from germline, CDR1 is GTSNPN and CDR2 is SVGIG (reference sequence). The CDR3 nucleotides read TGTGCCGGGAATATAGGGGGGGACACTGAAGCTTTCTTT. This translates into CAGNIGGDTEAFF.

The CDR3 reads CAISESKGADTQYF. CDR3 sequence (DNA): TGTGCCATCAGTGAGTCGAAGGGGGCAGATACGCAGTATTTT. This chain uses TRBV10-3 with TRBJ2-3; weak D call: TRBD1 (6 bases). CDR1 ENHRY and CDR2 SYGVKD come from the germline V gene. V was clipped by 0 bases and J by 4 bases, with 8 bases between them. CDR3 length: 14 residues.

This chain's CDR3 is CASSLYLGDTQYF. The CDR3 DNA is TGCGCCAGCAGCCTTTACTTGGGCGATACGCAGTATTTT. The chain uses TRBV4-1 and TRBJ2-3; D unresolved. CDR1 MGHRA and CDR2 YSYEKL come from the germline V gene. The V and J ends lost 4 bases and 6 bases respectively, with 11 bases between them. The CDR3 has 13 residues.

CDR3 sequence: CASSTRDRGQPQHF. The CDR3 DNA reads TGTGCCAGCAGTACCCGGGACAGGGGTCAGCCCCAGCATTTT. The V and J genes are TRBV6-5 and TRBJ1-5, with TRBD1 matching over 10 bases. CDR3 length: 14 residues. V dropped 5 bases and J dropped 6; count of bases not matched to a gene: 4. CDR1 is MNHEY and CDR2 is SVGAGI in the germline V gene.

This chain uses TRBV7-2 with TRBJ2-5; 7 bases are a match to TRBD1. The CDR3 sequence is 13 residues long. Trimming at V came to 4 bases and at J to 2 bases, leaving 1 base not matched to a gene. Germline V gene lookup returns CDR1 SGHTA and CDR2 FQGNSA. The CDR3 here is CASSSGQQETQYF. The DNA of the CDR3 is TGTGCCAGCAGCTCGGGACAGCAAGAGACCCAGTACTTC.

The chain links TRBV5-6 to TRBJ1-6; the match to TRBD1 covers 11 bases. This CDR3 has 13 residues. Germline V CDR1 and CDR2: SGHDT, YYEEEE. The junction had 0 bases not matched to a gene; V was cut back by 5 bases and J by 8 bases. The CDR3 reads CASRGQGDSPLHF. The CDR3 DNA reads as TGTGCCAGCAGGGGACAGGGGGATTCACCCCTCCACTTT.

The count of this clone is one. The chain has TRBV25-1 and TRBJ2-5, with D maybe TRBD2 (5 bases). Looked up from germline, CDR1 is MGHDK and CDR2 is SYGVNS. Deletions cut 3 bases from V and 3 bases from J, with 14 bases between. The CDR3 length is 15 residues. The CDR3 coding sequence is TGTGCCAGCAGTGATCCAGGACTGATGAAAGAGACCCAGTACTTC. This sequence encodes CASSDPGLMKETQYF.

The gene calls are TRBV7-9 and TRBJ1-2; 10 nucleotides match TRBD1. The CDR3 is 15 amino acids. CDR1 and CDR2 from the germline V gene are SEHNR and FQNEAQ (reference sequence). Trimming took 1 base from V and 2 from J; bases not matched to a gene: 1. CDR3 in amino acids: CASSLEGQGNYGYTF. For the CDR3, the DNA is TGTGCCAGCAGCTTAGAGGGACAGGGGAACTATGGCTACACCTTC.

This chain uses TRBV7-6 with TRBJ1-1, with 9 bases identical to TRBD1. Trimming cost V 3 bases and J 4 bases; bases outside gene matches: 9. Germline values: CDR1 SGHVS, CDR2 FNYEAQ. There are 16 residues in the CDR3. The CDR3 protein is CASSFPDRGIGTEAFF. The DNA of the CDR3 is TGTGCCAGCAGCTTTCCCGACAGGGGGATCGGCACTGAAGCTTTCTTT.

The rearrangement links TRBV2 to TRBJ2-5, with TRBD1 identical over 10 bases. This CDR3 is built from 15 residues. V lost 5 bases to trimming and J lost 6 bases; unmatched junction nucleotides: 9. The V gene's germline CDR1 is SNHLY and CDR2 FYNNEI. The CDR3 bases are TGTGCCAGCAGTAGACAGGGGGCGCATCAACAGACCCAGTACTTC. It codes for CASSRQGAHQQTQYF.

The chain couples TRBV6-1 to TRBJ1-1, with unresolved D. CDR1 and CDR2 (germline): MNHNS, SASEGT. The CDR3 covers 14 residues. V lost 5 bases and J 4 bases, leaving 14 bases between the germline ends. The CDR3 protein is CASSLAGSITEAFF. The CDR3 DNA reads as TGTGCCAGCAGTTTGGCGGGGTCCATCACTGAAGCTTTCTTT.

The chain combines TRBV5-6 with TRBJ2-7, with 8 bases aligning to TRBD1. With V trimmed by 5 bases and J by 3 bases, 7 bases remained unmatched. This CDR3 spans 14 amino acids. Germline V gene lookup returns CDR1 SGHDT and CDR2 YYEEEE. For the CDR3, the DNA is TGTGCCAGCAGGTTGACAGGGGAAAGCTACGAGCAGTACTTC. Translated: CASRLTGESYEQYF.

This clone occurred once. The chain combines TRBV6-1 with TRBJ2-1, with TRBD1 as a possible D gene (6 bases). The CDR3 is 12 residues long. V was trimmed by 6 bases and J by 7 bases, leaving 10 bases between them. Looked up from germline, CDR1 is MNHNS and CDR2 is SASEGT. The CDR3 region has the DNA TGTGCCAGCAGAAAACAGGGAAATGAGCAGTTCTTC. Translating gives CASRKQGNEQFF.